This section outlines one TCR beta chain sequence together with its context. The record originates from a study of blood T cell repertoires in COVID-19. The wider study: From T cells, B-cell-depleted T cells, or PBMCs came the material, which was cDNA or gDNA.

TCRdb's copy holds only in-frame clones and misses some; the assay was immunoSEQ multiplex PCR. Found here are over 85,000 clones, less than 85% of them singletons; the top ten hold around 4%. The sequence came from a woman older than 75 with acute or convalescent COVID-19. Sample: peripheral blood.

The CDR3 reads CASSVSEDYGYTF. In DNA form, the CDR3 reads TGTGCCAGCAGTGTCAGTGAGGACTATGGCTACACCTTC. The genes are TRBV2 and TRBJ1-2, with D uncertain. V was clipped by 4 bases and J by 3 bases, with 9 bases between them. The CDR3 runs 13 residues. CDR1 is SNHLY, CDR2 FYNNEI, per germline.